This TCR beta chain was identified in a study of blood T cell repertoires in COVID-19 (TCRdb year 2020). Context from the whole study: Collaborator samples came from the United States, Italy and Spain and covered acute and convalescent phases of COVID-19. A de-identified subject ID, COVID-19 status, age in years and sex were almost always included in the sample metadata. A freely available public database, intended as a resource for researchers studying the immune response to SARS-CoV-2, is where the repertoires were released. The material from the prospective study consisted of cDNA or gDNA derived from T cells, B-cell-depleted T cells, or PBMCs. Where available, HLA class I and class II types were taken from metadata supplied by the sample provider and were not determined by assay-based typing. Subjects who had been exposed to COVID-19, were actively infected with it, or had recovered from it provided the deeply sampled blood TCRbeta repertoires that made up the dataset. Samples came from the ongoing ImmuneRACE study (first 160 participants) plus 1,254 subjects from 6 global collaborators. What the authors observed across the whole study: The quantity of clinical and demographic metadata differed by source and by participant and was supplied without curation.

TCRbeta CDR3 regions were amplified from genomic DNA by means of the immunoSEQ Assay, a bias-controlled multiplex PCR. The authors' analysis ran thus. The number of nucleated cells in each sample was estimated from the amplification of reference gene primers within the assay. To quantify the absolute abundance of each unique TCRbeta CDR3 rearrangement, sequence reads were collapsed and filtered. Productive Simpson clonality was computed per sample as the square root of Simpson's diversity index over productive rearrangements. This is the immuneACCESS table as TCRdb keeps it, with only in-frame sequences that have V and J called. A part of the clones is gone; compared with another copy, unresolved V genes explain less than half, and the rest is unexplained. V, J and clone size reflect that table, while D and trimming were determined from the DNA. The table for this sample lists more than 60,000 clones; almost 90% of them were counted only once. In total, the top ten clones hold 4% to 6.5% of the sample.

Whole blood was collected in K2EDTA tubes by collaborating institutions according to the institutions' own protocols. For TCRbeta analysis, collaborators shipped samples as frozen whole blood, isolated PBMCs, or DNA extracted from either of those sample types. Trimming costs V 0 bases and J 3 bases, and their ends lie 9 bases apart. From the germline V gene, CDR1 is SGDLS and CDR2 is YYNGEE. Spanning cysteine to phenylalanine, the CDR3 consists of 14 amino acids. Here the CDR3 DNA is all that survives: 42 bases in frame from base 1. The sample holds one count of this clone. This clone's antigen is unknown. No base-level quality is on record; no much larger clone is a single base apart.

The receptor was isolated from a man between 45 and 60 years old with acute or convalescent COVID-19. The chain links TRBV9 with TRBJ2-5; 5 matching bases give a weak D call of TRBD1. The specimen sequenced was peripheral blood. The CDR3 has the sequence CASSVELGEETQYF. The nucleotides are TGTGCCAGCAGCGTAGAGTTAGGGGAAGAGACCCAGTACTTC.